The present entry profiles one TCR beta chain with its context. These data come from a study of shared clonotypes between healthy human individuals. Study information: Three plates were used per donor for CD4 naive, three for CD4 memory, two for CD8 naive and one for CD8 memory.

The protocol was immunoSEQ multiplex PCR, while the TCRdb copy is restricted to in-frame clones and leaves out a portion. The sample has 2.5 million or so clones; more than 80% are singletons. CDR3 length: 14 residues. Trimming cost V 5 bases and J 6 bases, with 14 bases left between them. Germline CDR1 reads SGHNT; CDR2 reads YENEEA. The specimen was naive CD4+ T cells sorted from blood. Specified subset: CD45RA+ positively selected. The V gene is TRBV11-3, the J gene TRBJ2-1; unclear D gene. This clonotype originated in a man between 18 and 35 years old in good health. The CDR3 sequence is CASSPPGLGNEQFF. CDR3 in DNA: TGTGCCAGCAGCCCACCAGGTCTGGGCAATGAGCAGTTCTTC.